The 17 T cell receptor beta chains listed next were all sequenced from one sample in a study of OX40 agonist ivuxolimab in advanced cancers. TCRdb's table, derived via immunoSEQ multiplex PCR, lists solely in-frame clones and lacks some. The table includes approximately 67,000 clones, around 84% detected once. The source material was CD4+ or CD8+ T cells sorted from blood, sampled in a trial of the OX40 agonist ivuxolimab. These receptors were obtained from an adult with an advanced solid tumor such as melanoma, head and neck, liver or kidney cancer.

By sample fraction, this clone is medium-sized. The rearrangement joins TRBV9 to TRBJ1-1; unclear D gene. This CDR3 spans 13 amino acids. Germline CDR1 SGDLS, CDR2 YYNGEE. Deletions cut 4 bases from V and 4 bases from J, with 11 bases between. This CDR3 reads CASSFIMGTEAFF. The CDR3 bases are TGTGCCAGCAGCTTTATTATGGGCACTGAAGCTTTCTTT.

The rearrangement uses TRBV5-6 and TRBJ2-3, with 8 bases aligning to TRBD2. J was trimmed by 0 bases and V by 1 base; bases with no gene match: 10. Germline assignment: CDR1 SGHDT and CDR2 YYEEEE. The CDR3 has 18 amino acids. The CDR3 is CASSLKLPTSVSTDTQYF. For the CDR3, the DNA is TGTGCCAGCAGCTTGAAGTTACCGACTAGCGTTAGCACAGATACGCAGTATTTT.

This clone was found a few times. The chain is built from TRBV7-2 and TRBJ2-7; D may match TRBD1 or TRBD2 (5 bases each). From germline, CDR1 is SGHTA and CDR2 FQGNSA. The CDR3 sequence is 13 residues long. Trimming cost V 2 bases and J 9 bases, with 14 bases left between them. The CDR3 is CASSLPGPAGQYF. The DNA for the CDR3 is TGTGCCAGCAGCTTACCGGGACCGGCGGGGCAGTACTTC.

This clone was counted a few times. The conserved phenylalanine or tryptophan normally closing the CDR3 is absent here, so this likely arose from a read error. The limits of the CDR3 on the DNA are not certain, so only TCRdb's listed CDR3 is given. The J gene is TRBJ2-7, the V gene TRBV7-9; TRBD1, the table's D call, was not compared with the DNA. The CDR3 totals 9 residues, both ends included. CDR1 and CDR2 (germline): SEHNR, FQNEAQ (reference sequence). This CDR3 is CASSSDRVD.

The J gene is TRBJ2-3, the V gene TRBV7-3, with 11 bases that match TRBD2. In germline, CDR1 is SGHTA, CDR2 FQGTGA. The CDR3 sequence is 14 residues long. With V trimmed by 5 bases and J by 4 bases, 2 bases remained unmatched. The CDR3 protein is CASSRLAGSDTQYF. DNA for the CDR3: TGTGCCAGCAGCCGACTAGCGGGGTCAGATACGCAGTATTTT.

The chain joins TRBV5-6 to TRBJ2-3; D might be TRBD1 (6 bases). Per the germline V gene, CDR1 is SGHDT and CDR2 is YYEEEE. V gave up 1 base and J gave up 0 bases, with 15 bases separating them. The length of the CDR3 is 17 residues. The CDR3 nucleotides are TGTGCCAGCAGCTTGAAGGCAGGGGATTTGAGCACAGATACGCAGTATTTT. Translated, it gives CASSLKAGDLSTDTQYF.

This clone was seen a handful of times. V is TRBV29-1 and J is TRBJ2-3; TRBD2 agrees at 7 bases. After removal of 3 bases from V and 5 bases from J, the junction contained 11 bases not matched to a gene. This CDR3 has 15 residues. From germline, CDR1 is SQVTM and CDR2 ANQGSEA. Written as DNA, the CDR3 is TGCAGCGTTGAGCACCGGTCGGGGGGTGGAGATACGCAGTATTTT. Translated: CSVEHRSGGGDTQYF.

The gene calls are TRBV28 and TRBJ1-2, with 9 bases matching TRBD1. CDR3 size: 15 residues. V trimming: 3 bases; J trimming: 6 bases; junction bases outside the gene matches: 8. CDR1 and CDR2 (germline): MDHEN, SYDVKM. The CDR3 loop reads CASSFRDRAFNGYTF. CDR3 sequence (DNA): TGTGCCAGCAGTTTCCGGGACAGGGCTTTCAATGGCTACACCTTC.

V gene TRBV7-9 combines with J gene TRBJ2-7, with 11 bases fitting TRBD2. V lost 1 base, J lost 7 bases, and 9 bases stayed unmatched. The CDR3 spans 16 residues. Germline V lookup: CDR1 SEHNR, CDR2 FQNEAQ (reference sequence). The CDR3 nucleotides are TGTGCCAGCAGCTTAGTCTATAGCGGGAGGGCCCAAGAGCAGTACTTC. Translating it yields CASSLVYSGRAQEQYF.

V and J are TRBV5-8 and TRBJ1-2; 8 bases line up with TRBD1. CDR1 SGHTS and CDR2 YDEGEE come from the germline V gene. The CDR3 is 13 amino acids. The trim removed 3 bases at V and 7 bases at J, leaving 5 bases unmatched. CDR3 sequence (DNA): TGTGCCAGCAGCTCTTGGACAGGGATTGGCTACACCTTC. Translating gives CASSSWTGIGYTF. The full variable domain, completed using reference TRBV5-8 and TRBJ1-2, is EAGVTQSPTHLIKTRGQQATLRCSPISGHTSVYWYQQALGLGLQFLLWYDEGEERNRGNFPPRFSGRQFPNYSSELNVNALELEDSALYLCASSSWTGIGYTFGSGTRLTVV.

This chain connects TRBV6-6 to TRBJ1-2; 11 bases are shared with TRBD1. V shed 4 bases, J shed 4 bases, and the junction held 5 bases outside the gene matches. Germline-derived CDR1 and CDR2 are MNHNY and SVGAGI (reference sequence). The CDR3 is made up of 15 amino acids. The CDR3 DNA reads TGTGCCAGCAGTTCCGGACAGGGGGCATCCTATGGCTACACCTTC. Its protein is CASSSGQGASYGYTF.

This chain joins TRBV7-3 and TRBJ2-1; 11 bases are a match to TRBD2. The CDR3 is 16 amino acids. Germline trimming cut 4 bases from V and 6 bases from J; bases unmatched to any gene: 8. In germline, CDR1 is SGHTA, CDR2 FQGTGA. The CDR3 sequence: CASSYTGTSGFNEQFF. CDR3 coding DNA: TGTGCCAGCAGCTATACCGGGACTAGCGGTTTCAATGAGCAGTTCTTC. The complete variable domain, with remaining parts taken from reference TRBV7-3 and TRBJ2-1, reads GAGVSQTPSNKVTEKGKYVELRCDPISGHTALYWYRQSLGQGPEFLIYFQGTGAADDSGLPNDRFFAVRPEGSVSTLKIQRTERGDSAVYLCASSYTGTSGFNEQFFGPGTRLTVL.

The chain carries TRBV2 and TRBJ2-5; 10 bases are a match to TRBD2. Germline V gene data show CDR1 as SNHLY and CDR2 as FYNNEI. This CDR3 is 16 amino acids long. V trimming: 2 bases; J trimming: 5 bases; junction bases outside the gene matches: 8. The chain's CDR3 is CASSEIRVAGGETQYF. The DNA for the CDR3 is TGTGCCAGCAGTGAAATAAGGGTAGCGGGAGGTGAGACCCAGTACTTC.

V usage is TRBV28 and J usage is TRBJ1-5; no reliable D call. Deletions cut 2 bases from V and 1 base from J, with 9 bases between. CDR1 and CDR2 from the germline V gene are MDHEN and SYDVKM. This CDR3 has 15 residues. The CDR3 coding sequence is TGTGCCAGCAGTTTAGGAGGGAGAAGCAATCAGCCCCAGCATTTT. Translating gives CASSLGGRSNQPQHF.

This clone turned up a few times. The J gene is TRBJ2-1, the V gene TRBV6-5, with 10 bases fitting TRBD2. V lost 0 bases and J lost 6; bases outside the gene matches: 2. Germline V gives CDR1 MNHEY, CDR2 SVGAGI. The CDR3 is 15 residues long. The CDR3 region is CASSYSASGSNEQFF. The CDR3 DNA follows: TGTGCCAGCAGTTACTCGGCTAGCGGGAGCAATGAGCAGTTCTTC.

This chain links TRBV7-9 with TRBJ2-2; unclear D gene. The CDR3 totals 14 residues. Germline V CDR1 and CDR2: SEHNR, FQNEAQ (reference sequence). The V end lost 0 bases, the J end lost 7 bases, and 9 bases lay between the germline ends. This CDR3 is CASSLAPGIGELFF. The CDR3, as DNA: TGTGCCAGCAGCTTAGCGCCTGGGATCGGGGAGCTGTTTTTT.

The chain is built from TRBV5-6 and TRBJ2-7, with a possible D match to TRBD1 (7 bases). Trimming left V 2 bases short and J 6 bases short, with 15 bases between. The length of the CDR3 is 14 residues. Germline loops: CDR1 SGHDT, CDR2 YYEEEE. The CDR3 here is CASSFGPQGGEQYV. The DNA of the CDR3 is TGTGCCAGCAGCTTCGGTCCGCAGGGGGGCGAGCAGTACGTC.